This T cell receptor (beta chain) was captured by sequencing in a study of T cell responses to AZD1222 COVID-19 vaccine. The repertoire was sequenced with immunoSEQ multiplex PCR; TCRdb's copy has only in-frame clones and lacks some. The sample includes over 120,000 clones, 88% of them seen just once. V shed 5 bases and J 3 bases; nucleotides not matched to a gene: 5. This CDR3 region has 14 residues. Germline CDR1 reads MNHEY; CDR2 reads SVGAGI. The receptor's source is an adult who received the MenACWY meningococcal vaccine as a control. The sequenced sample was peripheral blood, obtained 28 days after the second dose of the MenACWY control vaccine. The rearrangement joins TRBV6-5 to TRBJ2-7, with 9 bases that match TRBD1. Here the CDR3 reads CASSTDRGYYEQYF. For the CDR3, the DNA is TGTGCCAGCAGTACGGACAGGGGTTACTACGAGCAGTACTTC.